This T cell receptor beta chain was captured in a study of T cells in Graves' hyperthyroidism and ophthalmopathy. General study points: Also found in blood were most expanded thyroid clonotypes above 0.001.

A word on this clonotype: The antigen remains undetermined.

The TCR beta CDR3 regions underwent amplification using RNA transcripts as the source. With the HTBI primer set, the TCR CDR3 went through a first round of RT-PCR. TCRdb re-derived calls from the multiplex PCR reads in MiXCR, one entry per CDR3 protein. Altogether just over 550,000 distinct CDR3 sequences are present, approximately 44% being singletons, with the ten largest covering 8.2%. This CDR3 contains 13 residues. Germline CDR1 SQVTM, CDR2 ANQGSEA. The V end was cut by 6 bases, the J end by 0 bases, with 12 bases between. Absent ophthalmopathy progression within 18 months defined stable Graves' hyperthyroidism. With a duration under 2 months, the hyperthyroidism was newly diagnosed in patients aged 18 to 65.

Sequencing was carried out using peripheral blood or thyroid tissue (not recorded which). The V call is TRBV29-1, the J call TRBJ2-7; TRBD2 is a possible D gene (6 bases). The receptor comes from a woman between 18 and 30 years old with Graves' hyperthyroidism. The CDR3 reads CSVLAPSSYEQYF. CDR3 DNA: TGCAGCGTCCTAGCGCCGAGCTCCTACGAGCAGTACTTC.